Listed below are T cell receptor beta chains from one sample, sequenced in a study of blood T cell repertoires in COVID-19. Data came from immunoSEQ multiplex PCR; TCRdb stores just in-frame clones and leaves some out. The data hold over 60,000 clones, with around 87% observed a single time. Sequencing input: peripheral blood. The receptors were gathered from a man aged 50 or older with acute or convalescent COVID-19. CDR3s include the opening cysteine and the closing phenylalanine or tryptophan. A D gene is named only where the DNA matches it firmly. A clone size is listed for some rows: how often the clone was seen (once, few, many), or a class if it is expanded.

V	J	size	D	CDR3	DNA
TRBV24-1	TRBJ2-1	.	TRBD2	CATSDFQTSGRPSLPNEQFF	TGTGCCACCAGTGATTTTCAAACTAGCGGGAGGCCAAGTTTGCCCAATGAGCAGTTCTTC
TRBV24-1	TRBJ2-3	few	TRBD2	CATSVSGGGDTQYF	TGTGCCACCAGTGTGTCGGGAGGAGGAGATACGCAGTATTTT
TRBV2	TRBJ2-5	.	TRBD1	CASSESGTGVIGETQYF	TGTGCCAGCAGTGAGTCGGGGACAGGGGTGATCGGTGAGACCCAGTACTTC
TRBV5-8	TRBJ2-7	.	.	CASLVDYEEQYF	TGTGCCAGCCTTGTGGACTACGAGGAGCAGTACTTC
TRBV5-5	TRBJ1-2	.	TRBD1	CASRPQGKDYGYTF	TGTGCCAGCCGCCCACAGGGGAAGGACTATGGCTACACCTTC
TRBV7-7	TRBJ2-1	.	.	CASSRGSGLYNEQFF	TGTGCCAGCAGCCGGGGGAGCGGGCTATACAATGAGCAGTTCTTC
TRBV5-1	TRBJ1-1	.	.	CASSLALRQSDTEAFF	TGCGCCAGCAGCTTGGCACTCAGGCAGTCGGACACTGAAGCTTTCTTT
TRBV24-1	TRBJ2-1	.	TRBD1	CATSEATGRSYNEQFF	TGTGCCACCAGTGAAGCGACAGGGCGCTCCTACAATGAGCAGTTCTTC
TRBV27	TRBJ2-5	.	.	CASSPEGKGALGTQYF	TGTGCCAGCAGTCCGGAGGGAAAAGGGGCCTTAGGGACCCAGTACTTC
TRBV7-9	TRBJ1-3	once	.	CASSLTTDSGNTIYF	TGTGCCAGCAGCTTAACGACAGACTCTGGAAACACCATATATTTT
TRBV3-1/TRBV3-2	TRBJ1-2	.	.	CASSQRQVYGYTF	TGTGCCAGCAGCCAGAGACAAGTTTATGGCTACACCTTC
TRBV5-4	TRBJ2-5	.	.	CASSRRITQETQYF	TGTGCCAGCAGCCGGAGGATAACCCAAGAGACCCAGTACTTC
TRBV6-5	TRBJ2-2	.	.	CASSYSGGYTGELFF	TGTGCCAGCAGTTACTCGGGAGGCTACACCGGGGAGCTGTTTTTT
TRBV7-2	TRBJ2-1	.	TRBD1	CASSQRTGGYNEQFF	TGTGCCAGCAGCCAAAGGACAGGGGGTTACAATGAGCAGTTCTTC
TRBV6-5	TRBJ2-4	.	.	CASSYSTGSAGIQYF	TGTGCCAGCAGTTACTCTACAGGGTCTGCAGGCATTCAGTACTTC
TRBV18	TRBJ2-1	.	TRBD2	CASSPRTSGIYEQFF	TGTGCCAGCTCACCCAGGACTAGCGGGATTTATGAGCAGTTCTTC
TRBV4-3	TRBJ2-7	.	.	CASSQDGQGHLSYEQYF	TGCGCCAGCAGCCAAGATGGCCAGGGACACTTGTCCTACGAGCAGTACTTC
TRBV25-1	TRBJ2-1	.	.	CASSPRVGGSYNEQFF	TGTGCCAGCAGCCCGCGGGTAGGTGGGTCCTACAATGAGCAGTTCTTC
TRBV4-1	TRBJ2-2	.	TRBD2	CASSHARDVGGRNTGELFF	TGCGCCAGCAGCCACGCCCGTGACGTAGGCGGGAGGAACACCGGGGAGCTGTTTTTT
TRBV6-1	TRBJ1-5	few	.	CASSEGRNQPQHF	TGTGCCAGCAGTGAAGGCAGAAATCAGCCCCAGCATTTT
TRBV7-2	TRBJ1-1	once	TRBD1	CASSSRDRVDTEAFF	TGTGCCAGCAGCTCCCGGGACAGGGTAGATACTGAAGCTTTCTTT
TRBV7-9	TRBJ1-5	.	.	CASSLVGSNQPQHF	TGTGCCAGCAGCTTAGTCGGGAGCAATCAGCCCCAGCATTTT
TRBV10-1	TRBJ2-7	.	TRBD2	CASSLSEAGCYEQYF	TGCGCCAGCAGCCTTAGCGAAGCGGGGTGCTACGAGCAGTACTTC
TRBV2	TRBJ1-1	once	.	CATTPVQGNTEAFF	TGTGCCACCACACCAGTCCAGGGGAACACTGAAGCTTTCTTT
TRBV5-1	TRBJ1-5	once	.	CASSLEGRGNNQPQHF	TGCGCCAGCAGCTTGGAAGGCAGGGGAAACAATCAGCCCCAGCATTTT
TRBV11-3	TRBJ1-1	.	.	CASSFQGGTEAFF	TGTGCCAGCAGCTTTCAGGGTGGCACTGAAGCTTTCTTT
TRBV3-1/TRBV3-2	TRBJ2-6	.	.	CASSFSGSGANVLTF	TGTGCCAGCTCCTTCTCCGGGTCTGGGGCCAACGTCCTGACTTTC
TRBV11-2	TRBJ2-1	.	TRBD2	CASSLHTGGPGNEQFF	TGTGCCAGCAGCTTACACACGGGAGGGCCGGGAAATGAGCAGTTCTTC
TRBV7-2	TRBJ1-2	.	.	CASSFQQFYGYTF	TGTGCCAGCAGCTTTCAACAGTTCTATGGCTACACCTTC
TRBV14	TRBJ2-5	.	.	CASSQVGGSKKTQYF	TGTGCCAGCAGCCAAGTAGGCGGTTCGAAAAAGACCCAGTACTTC
TRBV7-9	TRBJ1-1	.	.	CASSFQGRNTEAFF	TGTGCCAGCAGCTTCCAGGGGCGAAACACTGAAGCTTTCTTT
TRBV5-1	TRBJ2-1	.	TRBD1	CASSLTGVGEQFF	TGCGCCAGCAGCTTGACAGGGGTAGGTGAGCAGTTCTTC
TRBV19	TRBJ2-7	.	TRBD1	CASPQFAGQGWVATYEQYF	TGTGCCAGCCCTCAGTTTGCGGGACAGGGGTGGGTCGCAACCTACGAGCAGTACTTC
TRBV30	TRBJ1-6	.	.	CAWKNPQRAYSPLHF	TGTGCCTGGAAAAATCCCCAGCGGGCTTATTCACCCCTCCACTTT
TRBV5-4	TRBJ1-1	.	TRBD1	CASSKMDRGIEAFF	TGTGCCAGCAGCAAAATGGACAGGGGGATTGAAGCTTTCTTT
TRBV19	TRBJ1-5	.	TRBD1	CASSIAGQFNQPQHF	TGTGCCAGTAGTATAGCGGGACAGTTTAATCAGCCCCAGCATTTT
TRBV2	TRBJ1-2	.	.	CASSAIDSRINYGYTF	TGTGCCAGCAGTGCGATCGACAGCAGAATAAACTATGGCTACACCTTC
TRBV19	TRBJ2-2	.	.	CASSILNTGELFF	TGTGCCAGTAGTATCCTCAACACCGGGGAGCTGTTTTTT
TRBV10-2	TRBJ1-5	.	TRBD1	CASSEGTGGIQPQHF	TGCGCCAGCAGTGAGGGGACAGGGGGCATTCAGCCCCAGCATTTT
TRBV5-1	TRBJ2-1	.	.	CASSLEVGGALEQFF	TGCGCCAGCAGCCTGGAAGTAGGGGGGGCTTTGGAGCAGTTCTTC
TRBV5-4	TRBJ1-5	.	.	CASSLGTSSNQPQHF	TGTGCCAGCAGCTTGGGGACATCTAGCAATCAGCCCCAGCATTTT
TRBV19	TRBJ1-1	.	.	CASSIAGSKTTEAFF	TGTGCCAGTAGTATCGCAGGGTCTAAGACCACTGAAGCTTTCTTT
TRBV19	TRBJ2-4	.	.	CASSPPGKAKNIQYF	TGTGCCAGTAGTCCACCAGGGAAAGCCAAAAACATTCAGTACTTC
TRBV24-1	TRBJ2-5	.	TRBD2	CATSDLGGAGGRETQYF	TGTGCCACCAGTGATTTAGGGGGAGCGGGAGGGCGAGAGACCCAGTACTTC
TRBV5-1	TRBJ1-4	.	TRBD1	CASSLGDRELFF	TGCGCCAGCAGCTTGGGAGACAGGGAACTGTTTTTT
TRBV27	TRBJ1-2	few	.	CASSLYSTADYGYTF	TGTGCCAGCAGTTTATACTCCACAGCAGACTATGGCTACACCTTC
TRBV12-3/TRBV12-4	TRBJ2-5	.	.	CASSFVEDQYF	TGTGCCAGCAGTTTCGTAGAGGACCAGTACTTC